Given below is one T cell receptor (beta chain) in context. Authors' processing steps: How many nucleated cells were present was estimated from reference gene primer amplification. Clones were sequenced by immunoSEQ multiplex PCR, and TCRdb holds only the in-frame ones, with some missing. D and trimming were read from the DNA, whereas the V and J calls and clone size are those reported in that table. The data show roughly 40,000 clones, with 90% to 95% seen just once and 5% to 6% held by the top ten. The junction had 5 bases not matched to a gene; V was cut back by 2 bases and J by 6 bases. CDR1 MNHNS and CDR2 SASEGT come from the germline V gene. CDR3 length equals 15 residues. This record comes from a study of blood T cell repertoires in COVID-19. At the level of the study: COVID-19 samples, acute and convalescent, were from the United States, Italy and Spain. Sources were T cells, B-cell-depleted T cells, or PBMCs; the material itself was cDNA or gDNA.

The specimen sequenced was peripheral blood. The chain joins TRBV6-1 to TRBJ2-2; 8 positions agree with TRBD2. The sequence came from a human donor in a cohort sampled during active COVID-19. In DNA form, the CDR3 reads TGTGCCAGCAGTGAAAGAGCGGGAGAGGCCGGGGAGCTGTTTTTT. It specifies CASSERAGEAGELFF.